The T cell receptor (beta chain) under discussion was sequenced for a study of CD8 T cells in ankylosing spondylitis (dated by TCRdb to 2016 to 2017). About the study as a whole: The study profiled T cell receptor beta repertoires in healthy donors and ankylosing spondylitis patients to find disease-linked TCR variants. The whole study cohort included under 140 healthy donors and about two dozen ankylosing spondylitis patients. Samples of peripheral blood were taken, and for ankylosing spondylitis patients, synovial fluid was collected as well. Findings and caveats that apply to the study as a whole: Some motif variants were previously reported in synovial fluid and blood of reactive arthritis patients, suggesting common disease-initiation mechanisms. Significant enrichment of the disease-linked clones was reported in matched synovial fluid samples from ankylosing spondylitis patients. A CD8+ phenotype was shown by the disease-linked clones, which were found at relatively low frequencies in peripheral blood. A TCR beta motif of fewer than 10 highly homologous amino acid variants appeared characteristic of blood from ankylosing spondylitis patients.

This clonotype was counted only a few times. Its antigen is unknown. No much larger clone exists at a distance of one base, and base qualities are not known. There are 17 amino acids in the CDR3, from cysteine to phenylalanine inclusive. Only CDR3 DNA remains: 51 bases, in frame from the first base. For this chain, trimming is 4 bases at the V end and 8 bases at the J end, and the number of junction bases without a gene match is 16. CDR1 SGHRS and CDR2 YFSETQ were looked up in the germline V gene. Reads for this sample came from an Illumina HiSeq 2500. Quantitative 5'-RACE with molecular barcodes was the method used to prepare the TCR beta libraries. For the original study's pipeline: A new computational method, built on a probabilistic model of VDJ rearrangement, was used to identify disease-linked TCR variants. The public reads were reprocessed in TCRdb via fastp at Q25 and MiXCR, keeping in-frame beta chains. CDR3 protein sequences are deduplicated, and each keeps its most common genes and DNA. In this record, the V and J calls reflect TCRdb's handling and not the investigators' own analysis. The sample has around 300,000 distinct CDR3 sequences on record, under 14% of them singletons. The top ten constitute about 10% of the sample.

This TCR was recovered from a female donor with ankylosing spondylitis or in good health (not recorded which). Rearrangement joined TRBV5-1 to TRBJ2-1, with 9 bases aligning to TRBD2. The sequenced material came from blood, either unsorted or a sorted T cell fraction (not recorded which). CDR3 sequence: CASSLGTSPRLGDEQFF. The bases are TGCGCCAGCAGCCTTGGGACTAGCCCCCGGTTGGGGGATGAGCAGTTCTTC.